These 9 T cell receptor beta chains share one sample of origin, sequenced in a study of response to subunit inactivated influenza vaccine. TCRdb re-called the RT-PCR reads through MiXCR, storing one row per CDR3 protein. The sample contains fewer than 700,000 distinct CDR3 sequences, 10% to 15% of which appear only once. The specimen was PBMCs from blood, collected roughly 46 days after vaccination. These receptors were taken from a man aged 50 or older who received an inactivated influenza vaccine.

This clonotype has at least ten counts. CDR3 sequence: CASSPKKKFPAVDYNEQFF. Written as DNA, the CDR3 is TGTGCCAGCAGTCCCAAGAAGAAATTCCCGGCGGTAGACTACAATGAGCAGTTCTTC. V usage is TRBV6-2 or TRBV6-3 and J usage is TRBJ2-1; D is unresolved. Germline CDR1 and CDR2: MNHEY and SVGEGT. Trimming stripped 5 bases from V and 3 bases from J, with 26 bases between. This CDR3 has 19 amino acids.

This clonotype has only a few counts. Germline is not matched at one junction end, which may reflect a read error. The genes are TRBV7-9 and TRBJ2-1; tentative D call: TRBD2 (6 bases). CDR1 and CDR2 from the germline V gene are SEHNR and FQNEAQ (reference sequence). This CDR3 region has 16 residues. The CDR3 spells CASSPKNLGTRNGQFF. The CDR3 bases are TGTGCCAGCAGCCCTAAAAACCTCGGGACTCGTAATGGGCAGTTCTTC.

This clonotype has a count of ten or more. The gene calls are TRBV6-2 or TRBV6-3 and TRBJ2-7, with TRBD2 matching 9 bases. With V trimmed by 6 bases and J by 5 bases, 14 bases remained unmatched. Germline V gene lookup returns CDR1 MNHEY and CDR2 SVGEGT. The CDR3 is 16 residues long. CDR3 in amino acids: CASSPDLAGDDDEQYF. CDR3 coding DNA: TGTGCCAGCAGCCCCGACTTAGCGGGAGATGATGACGAGCAGTACTTC.

This clonotype has more than one count but fewer than ten. The chain carries TRBV2 and TRBJ1-4; no reliable D call. V lost 1 base, J lost 8 bases, and 8 bases lay in between. CDR1 and CDR2 from the germline V gene are SNHLY and FYNNEI. The CDR3 is 13 amino acids. CDR3 nucleotide sequence: TGTGCCAGCAGTGAAGGGGGAAGGGAAAAACTGTTTTTT. Translating gives CASSEGGREKLFF.

The chain is built from TRBV21-1 and TRBJ2-7; the tabulated D call, TRBD2, remains unverified against the DNA. TRBV21-1 is tagged as a pseudogene. The CDR3 is 16 amino acids. CDR3 bases: TGTGCCAGCAGCAAAGAAGGGACTAAGAGGAGGTACGAGCAGTACTTC. Translating gives CASSKEGTKRRYEQYF.

The V call is TRBV27, the J call TRBJ2-2; no clear D. Trimming cost V 3 bases and J 6 bases, with 8 bases left between them. CDR3 length: 13 residues. The germline V gene encodes CDR1 MNHEY and CDR2 SMNVEV (reference sequence). The CDR3 DNA follows: TGTGCCAGCAGTTTTCGGACCTCCGGGGAGCTGTTTTTT. It encodes CASSFRTSGELFF.

This clonotype was counted ten times or more. The chain uses TRBV29-1 and TRBJ1-1; D is undetermined. Per the germline V gene, CDR1 is SQVTM and CDR2 is ANQGSEA. Trimming shortened V by 6 bases and J by 1 base, and 21 bases separated the two germline ends. The CDR3 extends over 16 amino acids. CDR3 loop: CSVKKVSGAPNTEAFF. DNA of the CDR3: TGCAGCGTCAAAAAAGTCTCAGGAGCCCCGAACACTGAAGCTTTCTTT.

This clonotype was seen only a few times. V and J are TRBV2 and TRBJ2-5; 9 bases align to TRBD2. The length of the CDR3 is 15 residues. J lost 4 bases, V lost 7 bases, and 10 bases had no gene match. In germline, CDR1 is SNHLY, CDR2 FYNNEI. Here the CDR3 reads CASNRGRGGVETQYF. CDR3 in DNA: TGTGCCAGCAACCGAGGGCGGGGGGGAGTAGAGACCCAGTACTTC.

This clonotype was found a few times. The chain employs TRBV6-1 and TRBJ2-7; D is perhaps TRBD2 (7 bases). The CDR3 spans 15 residues. Trimming shortened V by 5 bases and J by 5 bases, and 19 bases separated the two germline ends. Germline CDR1 reads MNHNS; CDR2 reads SASEGT. This CDR3 reads CASSTPSGGLNEQYF. The CDR3 nucleotides are TGTGCCAGCAGTACCCCCTCCGGGGGGCTGAACGAGCAGTACTTC.